This T cell receptor beta chain was observed in a study of T cells in Graves' hyperthyroidism and ophthalmopathy. Amplification of TCR beta CDR3 regions used RNA as the template. HTBI primers drove first-round RT-PCR of the TCR CDR3. TCRdb reprocessed the multiplex PCR reads with MiXCR, giving one entry per CDR3 protein. The table shows about 680,000 distinct CDR3 sequences, with roughly a third occurring only once. Together with thyroid ultrasound, orbital computed tomography, serum thyroxine and TRAb, clinical symptoms were used for diagnoses. Looked up from germline, CDR1 is SEHNR and CDR2 is FQNEAQ (reference sequence). This CDR3 has 15 amino acids. Deletions cut 2 bases from V and 5 bases from J, with 16 bases between. Remarks on this clonotype: The antigen is unknown.

Study-wide results and caveats: Separating ophthalmopathy from stable hyperthyroidism was achieved by a 13 V-J model. Median prediction lead before ophthalmopathy onset was about 6.7 months with the model.

The chain joins TRBV7-9 to TRBJ2-7; D may be TRBD1 (5 bases). The sequenced sample consisted of blood. The TCR sequence derives from a woman in her forties with Graves' hyperthyroidism. This CDR3 is CASSLYAGNGHEQYF. In nucleotides, the CDR3 is TGTGCCAGCAGCTTATACGCAGGGAACGGTCACGAGCAGTACTTC. Supplemented by reference TRBV7-9 and TRBJ2-7, the full variable domain reads DTGVSQNPRHKITKRGQNVTFRCDPISEHNRLYWYRQTLGQGPEFLTYFQNEAQLEKSRLLSDRFSAERPKGSFSTLEIQRTEQGDSAMYLCASSLYAGNGHEQYFGPGTRLTVT.